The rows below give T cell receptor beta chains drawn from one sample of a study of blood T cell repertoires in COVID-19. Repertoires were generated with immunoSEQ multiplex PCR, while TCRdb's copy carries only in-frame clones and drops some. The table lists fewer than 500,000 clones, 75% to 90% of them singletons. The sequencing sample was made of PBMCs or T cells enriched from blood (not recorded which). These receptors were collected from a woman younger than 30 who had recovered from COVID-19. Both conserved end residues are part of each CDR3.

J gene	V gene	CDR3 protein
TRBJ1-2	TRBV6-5	CASSYVYRGLLDGYTF
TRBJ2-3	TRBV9	CASGTASTDTQYF
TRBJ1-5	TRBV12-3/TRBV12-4	CASSPIRNQPQHF
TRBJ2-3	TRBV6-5	CASSPQPGLADTQYF
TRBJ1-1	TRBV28	CASSLLHEAFF
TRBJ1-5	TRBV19	CASSTMGQYQPQHF
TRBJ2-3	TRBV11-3	CASSLGGTSGGPTDTQYF
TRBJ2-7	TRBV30	CAWTPGISYEQYF
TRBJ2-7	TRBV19	CASSIDGGDFSYEQYF
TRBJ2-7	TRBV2	CASSEGTGFYEQYF
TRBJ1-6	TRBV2	CASSSRDWNSPLHF
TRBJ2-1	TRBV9	CAKSRAKKGDSGDYNEQFF
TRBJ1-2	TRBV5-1	CASSLGTDLYGYTF
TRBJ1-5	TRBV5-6	CASSSHRGSNQPQHF
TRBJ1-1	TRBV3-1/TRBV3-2	CASSPPGQGSTEAFF
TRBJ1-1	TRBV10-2	CASRDRGDTEAFF
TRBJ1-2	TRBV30	CAWGTGGYGYTF
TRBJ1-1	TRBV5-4	CASSSGTAKNTEAFF
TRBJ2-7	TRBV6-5	CASTIGGASSYEQYF
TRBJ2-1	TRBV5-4	CASSRNRGNEQFF
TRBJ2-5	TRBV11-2	CASSAGGLGETQYF
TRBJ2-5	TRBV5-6	CASSPGTGGRETQYF
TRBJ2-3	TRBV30	CAWQTRGTDTQYF
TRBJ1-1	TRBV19	CASSIISGRGFEAFF
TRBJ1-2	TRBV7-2	CASSFWGGMGINYGYTF
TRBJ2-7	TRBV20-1	CSAPSSYEQYF
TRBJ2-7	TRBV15	CATSRASSREQYF